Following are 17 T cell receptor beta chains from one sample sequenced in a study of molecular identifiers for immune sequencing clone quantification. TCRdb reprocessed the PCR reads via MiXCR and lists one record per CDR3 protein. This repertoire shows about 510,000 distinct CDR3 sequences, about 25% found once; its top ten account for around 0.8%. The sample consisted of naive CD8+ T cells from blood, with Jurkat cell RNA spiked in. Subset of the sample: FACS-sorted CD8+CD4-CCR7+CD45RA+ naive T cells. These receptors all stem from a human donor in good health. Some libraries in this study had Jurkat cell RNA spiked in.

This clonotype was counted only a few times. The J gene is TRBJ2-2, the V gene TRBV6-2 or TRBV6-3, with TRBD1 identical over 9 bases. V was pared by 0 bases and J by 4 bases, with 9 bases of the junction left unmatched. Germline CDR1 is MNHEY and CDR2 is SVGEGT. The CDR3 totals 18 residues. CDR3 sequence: CASSYSPWTGAVTGELFF. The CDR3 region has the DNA TGTGCCAGCAGTTACTCCCCCTGGACAGGGGCGGTCACCGGGGAGCTGTTTTTT.

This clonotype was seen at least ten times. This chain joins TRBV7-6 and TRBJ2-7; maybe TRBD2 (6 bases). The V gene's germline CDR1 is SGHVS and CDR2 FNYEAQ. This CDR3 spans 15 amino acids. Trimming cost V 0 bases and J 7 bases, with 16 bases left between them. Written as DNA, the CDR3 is TGTGCCAGCAGCTTAGCTGGGACGGGGGTGAGGGAGCAGTACTTC. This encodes CASSLAGTGVREQYF.

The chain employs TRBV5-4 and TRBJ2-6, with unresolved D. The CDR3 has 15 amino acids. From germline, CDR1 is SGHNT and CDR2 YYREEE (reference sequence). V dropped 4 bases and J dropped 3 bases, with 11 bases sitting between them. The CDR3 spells CASSISGGGANVLTF. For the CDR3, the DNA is TGTGCCAGCAGCATAAGTGGTGGTGGGGCCAACGTCCTGACTTTC.

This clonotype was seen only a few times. The CDR3 region is CASKAWEQENTEAFF. CDR3 nucleotides: TGTGCCAGCAAAGCGTGGGAGCAAGAGAACACTGAAGCTTTCTTT. The chain links TRBV10-3 to TRBJ1-1; D unclear. CDR1 is ENHRY, CDR2 SYGVKD, per germline. The germline V and J ends were trimmed by 10 bases and 1 base, with 19 bases remaining between them. This CDR3 region has 15 residues.

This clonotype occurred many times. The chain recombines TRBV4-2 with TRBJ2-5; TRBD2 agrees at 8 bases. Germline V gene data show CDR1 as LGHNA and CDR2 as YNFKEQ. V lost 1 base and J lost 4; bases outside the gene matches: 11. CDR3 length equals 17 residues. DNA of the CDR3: TGTGCCAGCAGCCAAGCACTGAGCGGGAGAATCCCAGAGACCCAGTACTTC. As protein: CASSQALSGRIPETQYF.

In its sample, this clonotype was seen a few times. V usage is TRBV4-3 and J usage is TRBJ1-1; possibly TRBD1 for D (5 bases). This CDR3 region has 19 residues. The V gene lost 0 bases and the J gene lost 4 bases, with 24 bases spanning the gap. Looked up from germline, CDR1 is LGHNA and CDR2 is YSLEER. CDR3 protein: CASSQEELGQGYRPTEAFF. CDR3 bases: TGCGCCAGCAGCCAAGAGGAACTGGGGCAGGGTTACCGGCCCACTGAAGCTTTCTTT.

The CDR3 DNA reads as TGTGCCAGCAGCGCCTACGGACTAGCCTACGAGCAGTACTTC. This codes for CASSAYGLAYEQYF. This chain links TRBV7-2 with TRBJ2-7, with TRBD2 identical over 7 bases. The CDR3 sequence is 14 residues long. CDR1 SGHTA and CDR2 FQGNSA come from the germline V gene. After removal of 5 bases from V and 2 bases from J, the junction contained 6 bases not matched to a gene.

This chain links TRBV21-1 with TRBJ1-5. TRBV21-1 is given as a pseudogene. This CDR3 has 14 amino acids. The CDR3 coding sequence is TGTGCCAGCAGCCACCGTGACAGCAATCAGCCCCAGCATTTT. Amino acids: CASSHRDSNQPQHF.

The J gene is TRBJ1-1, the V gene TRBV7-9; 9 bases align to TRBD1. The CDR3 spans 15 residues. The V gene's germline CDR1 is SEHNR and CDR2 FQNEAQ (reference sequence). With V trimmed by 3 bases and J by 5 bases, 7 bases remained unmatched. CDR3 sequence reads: CASSFPDRGETEAFF. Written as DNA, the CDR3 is TGTGCCAGCAGCTTCCCAGACAGGGGGGAAACTGAAGCTTTCTTT.

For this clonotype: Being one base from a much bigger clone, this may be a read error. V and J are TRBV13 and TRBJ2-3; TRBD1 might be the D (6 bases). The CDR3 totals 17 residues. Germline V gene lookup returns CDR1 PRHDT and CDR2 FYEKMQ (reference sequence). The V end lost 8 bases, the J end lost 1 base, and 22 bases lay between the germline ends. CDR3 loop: CASCSPEGELGTDTQYF. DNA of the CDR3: TGTGCCAGCTGCTCGCCCGAGGGGGAGTTGGGCACAGATACGCAGTATTTT.

Written as DNA, the CDR3 is TGTGCCAGCAGGGACAGGGAGGGCTACGAGCAGTACTTC. Translating it yields CASRDREGYEQYF. This chain joins TRBV27 and TRBJ2-7, with a possible D match to TRBD1 (8 bases). This CDR3 is 13 amino acids long. The germline CDR1 and CDR2 sequences are MNHEY and SMNVEV (reference sequence). V gave up 6 bases and J gave up 3 bases, with 12 bases separating them.

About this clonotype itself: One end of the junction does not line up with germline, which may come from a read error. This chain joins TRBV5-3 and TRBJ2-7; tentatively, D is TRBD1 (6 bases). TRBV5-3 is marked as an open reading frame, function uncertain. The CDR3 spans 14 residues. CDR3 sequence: CASSLDLTGYKQYF. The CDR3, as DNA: TGTGCCAGCAGCTTGGACCTTACAGGGTACAAGCAGTACTTC.

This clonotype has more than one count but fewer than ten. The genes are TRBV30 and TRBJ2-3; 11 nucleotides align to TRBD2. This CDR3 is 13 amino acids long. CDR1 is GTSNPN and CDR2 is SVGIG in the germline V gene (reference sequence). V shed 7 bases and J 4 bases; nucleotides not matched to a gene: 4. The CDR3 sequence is CAYSGGAPDTQYF. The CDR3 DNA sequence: TGTGCCTATAGCGGGGGGGCCCCAGATACGCAGTATTTT.

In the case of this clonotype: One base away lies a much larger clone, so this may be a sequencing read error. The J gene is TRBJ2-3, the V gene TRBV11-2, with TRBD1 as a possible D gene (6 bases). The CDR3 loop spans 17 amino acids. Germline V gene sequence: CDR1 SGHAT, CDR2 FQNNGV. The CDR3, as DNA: TGTGCCAGCAGCTCCGGCCGGGACATCGAGAGGACAGATGCGCAGTATTTT. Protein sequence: CASSSGRDIERTDAQYF.

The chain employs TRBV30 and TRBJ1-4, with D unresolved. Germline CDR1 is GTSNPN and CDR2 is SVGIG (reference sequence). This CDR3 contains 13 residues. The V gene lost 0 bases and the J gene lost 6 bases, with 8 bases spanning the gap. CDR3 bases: TGTGCCTGGAGTGTAGTACAATATGAAAAACTGTTTTTT. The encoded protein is CAWSVVQYEKLFF.

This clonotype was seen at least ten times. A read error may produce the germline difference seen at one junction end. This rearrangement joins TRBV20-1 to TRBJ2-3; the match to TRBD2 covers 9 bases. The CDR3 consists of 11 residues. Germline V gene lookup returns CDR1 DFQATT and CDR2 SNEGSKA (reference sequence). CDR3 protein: CSARGRLADHF. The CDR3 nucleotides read TGCAGTGCGAGAGGGAGACTAGCGGACCATTTT.

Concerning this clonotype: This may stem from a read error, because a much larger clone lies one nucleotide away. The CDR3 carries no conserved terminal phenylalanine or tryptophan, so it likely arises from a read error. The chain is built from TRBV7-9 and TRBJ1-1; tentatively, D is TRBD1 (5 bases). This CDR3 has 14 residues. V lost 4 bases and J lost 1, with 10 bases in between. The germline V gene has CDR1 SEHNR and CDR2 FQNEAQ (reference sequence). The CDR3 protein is CASSSWGENTEAFI. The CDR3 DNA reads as TGTGCCAGCAGCTCCTGGGGGGAGAACACTGAAGCTTTCATT.